Each of the 18 T cell receptor beta chains below was sequenced from the same sample in a study of OX40 agonist ivuxolimab in advanced cancers. Generated by immunoSEQ multiplex PCR, the TCRdb table keeps only in-frame clones and is missing some. The sample has tens of thousands of clones, 80% to 95% seen once. The sample consisted of CD4+ or CD8+ T cells sorted from blood, taken in a trial of the OX40 agonist ivuxolimab. All receptors come from an adult with an advanced solid tumor such as melanoma, head and neck, liver or kidney cancer.

The rearrangement joins TRBV18 to TRBJ2-5; TRBD2 matches at 7 bases. After removal of 1 base from V and 5 bases from J, the junction contained 4 bases not matched to a gene. Germline CDR1 KGHSH, CDR2 LQKENI. This CDR3 spans 14 amino acids. CDR3 in amino acids: CASSPREGRETQYF. As DNA, the CDR3 is TGTGCCAGCTCACCACGGGAGGGTCGGGAGACCCAGTACTTC.

The chain recombines TRBV6-1 with TRBJ2-5, with a weak D call TRBD2 (5 bases). The CDR3 consists of 15 residues. V was cut by 5 bases and J by 5 bases, with 18 bases left in between. Germline CDR1 reads MNHNS; CDR2 reads SASEGT. CDR3 nucleotide sequence: TGTGCCAGCAGTCTCCTGGTGCTCGGACTCGAGACCCAGTACTTC. This translates into CASSLLVLGLETQYF.

The chain has TRBV5-6 and TRBJ2-5; the match to TRBD2 covers 7 bases. From germline, CDR1 is SGHDT and CDR2 YYEEEE. J lost 5 bases, V lost 3 bases, and 4 bases had no gene match. The CDR3 is 13 amino acids. CDR3 nucleotide sequence: TGTGCCAGCAGCTCGGGGGGTTTGGAGACCCAGTACTTC. Translation: CASSSGGLETQYF.

The chain links TRBV6-6 to TRBJ2-2, with TRBD2 matching 12 bases. CDR3 length equals 16 residues. CDR1 and CDR2 (germline): MNHNY, SVGAGI (reference sequence). With V trimmed by 8 bases and J by 4 bases, 8 bases remained unmatched. In DNA, the CDR3 is TGTGCCAGCCAACATCTAGCGGGAGGGCCCACCGGGGAGCTGTTTTTT. This sequence encodes CASQHLAGGPTGELFF.

The chain joins TRBV19 to TRBJ1-1; 8 nucleotides line up with TRBD1. Germline trimming cut 4 bases from V and 5 bases from J; bases unmatched to any gene: 9. The CDR3 runs to 15 residues. The germline V gene has CDR1 LNHDA and CDR2 SQIVND (reference sequence). The CDR3 nucleotides are TGTGCCAGTAGTACATATTCTACAGGGGGTACTGAAGCTTTCTTT. This codes for CASSTYSTGGTEAFF.

This rearrangement joins TRBV10-3 to TRBJ2-7; 9 nucleotides line up with TRBD1. The V gene's germline CDR1 is ENHRY and CDR2 SYGVKD. The CDR3 contains 13 residues. Germline trimming cut 6 bases from V and 5 bases from J; bases unmatched to any gene: 5. The CDR3 sequence is CAIRTGTGNEQYF. CDR3 nucleotides: TGTGCCATCAGGACCGGGACAGGGAACGAGCAGTACTTC.

V usage is TRBV6-5 and J usage is TRBJ1-2; possibly TRBD1 for D (6 bases). The CDR3 is made up of 14 amino acids. CDR1 MNHEY and CDR2 SVGAGI come from the germline V gene. V was trimmed by 9 bases and J by 7 bases, leaving 21 bases between them. CDR3 protein: CASTTPGAGGGYTF. CDR3 sequence (DNA): TGTGCCAGTACAACCCCAGGGGCTGGAGGTGGCTACACCTTC.

The rearrangement joins TRBV18 to TRBJ2-7, with a tentative D call TRBD1 (6 bases). The length of the CDR3 is 14 residues. Germline V lookup: CDR1 KGHSH, CDR2 LQKENI. V was trimmed by 4 bases and J by 2 bases, leaving 12 bases between them. CDR3 sequence (DNA): TGTGCCAGCTCACTCCGGGACAAAGCCTACGAGCAGTACTTC. Translating it yields CASSLRDKAYEQYF.

V usage is TRBV5-1 and J usage is TRBJ2-7, with 9 positions matching TRBD2. Germline V gene sequence: CDR1 SGHRS, CDR2 YFSETQ. There are 14 residues in the CDR3. J lost 4 bases, V lost 3 bases, and 5 bases had no gene match. The CDR3 here is CASSSGLAEYEQYF. CDR3 nucleotide sequence: TGCGCCAGCAGCTCGGGACTAGCTGAATACGAGCAGTACTTC. Full variable domain (outside the CDR3, taken from reference TRBV5-1 and TRBJ2-7): KAGVTQTPRYLIKTRGQQVTLSCSPISGHRSVSWYQQTPGQGLQFLFEYFSETQRNKGNFPGRFSGRQFSNSRSEMNVSTLELGDSALYLCASSSGLAEYEQYFGPGTRLTVT.

V and J are TRBV27 and TRBJ1-1; D gene unclear. This CDR3 spans 15 amino acids. Per the germline V gene, CDR1 is MNHEY and CDR2 is SMNVEV (reference sequence). Between the trimmed V and J ends, which lost 6 bases and 4 bases, there was a span of 18 bases. The CDR3: CASSTIPWGITEAFF. The DNA for the CDR3 is TGTGCCAGCAGCACTATCCCCTGGGGTATCACTGAAGCTTTCTTT.

This chain links TRBV27 with TRBJ2-2; D unresolved. The CDR3 covers 14 residues. Trimming stripped 2 bases from V and 3 bases from J, with 7 bases between. Germline CDR1 and CDR2: MNHEY and SMNVEV (reference sequence). The chain's CDR3 is CASSLHTYTGELFF. In nucleotides, the CDR3 is TGTGCCAGCAGTTTACACACCTACACCGGGGAGCTGTTTTTT.

This clone has a single count. A junction end diverges from the germline sequence, so it may reflect a read error. This rearrangement joins TRBV19 to TRBJ2-1; TRBD1 matches 8 bases. CDR3 size: 14 residues. Germline CDR1 LNHDA, CDR2 SQIVND (reference sequence). The CDR3 sequence: CAGSIAGGDNEQFF. The CDR3 DNA reads TGTGCCGGTAGTATAGCAGGGGGCGATAATGAGCAGTTCTTC.

This clone has more than one count but fewer than ten. The chain combines TRBV28 with TRBJ2-7; the D is unclear. The V end was cut by 3 bases, the J end by 4 bases, with 10 bases between. Germline assignment: CDR1 MDHEN and CDR2 SYDVKM. The CDR3 totals 13 residues. CDR3 amino acids: CASSFRTIYEQYF. The CDR3 DNA is TGTGCCAGCAGTTTCAGGACGATATACGAGCAGTACTTC. Full variable domain (rest looked up from reference TRBV28 and TRBJ2-7): DVKVTQSSRYLVKRTGEKVFLECVQDMDHENMFWYRQDPGLGLRLIYFSYDVKMKEKGDIPEGYSVSREKKERFSLILESASTNQTSMYLCASSFRTIYEQYFGPGTRLTVT.

This clone appeared once. The V gene is TRBV9, the J gene TRBJ2-7; D gene unclear. Per the germline V gene, CDR1 is SGDLS and CDR2 is YYNGEE. The V and J ends lost 3 bases and 2 bases respectively, with 6 bases between them. The CDR3 has 12 amino acids. This CDR3 reads CASSGRTYEQYF. The CDR3 coding sequence is TGTGCCAGCAGCGGACGGACCTACGAGCAGTACTTC.

V gene TRBV5-4 combines with J gene TRBJ2-7, with 7 bases matching TRBD2. This CDR3 contains 15 residues. The V segment lost 4 bases and the J segment 3 bases; nucleotides outside the gene matches: 10. The germline V gene encodes CDR1 SGHNT and CDR2 YYREEE (reference sequence). The CDR3 loop is CASSIPGTIGYEQYF. The DNA of the CDR3 is TGTGCCAGCAGCATCCCCGGGACTATCGGCTACGAGCAGTACTTC.

The chain has TRBV10-2 and TRBJ1-2; maybe TRBD1 (5 bases). The CDR3 sequence is 14 residues long. Germline V gives CDR1 WSHSY, CDR2 SAAADI. V was shortened by 5 bases and J by 2 bases, with 12 bases between the two germline ends. CDR3 sequence reads: CASSTPGPNYGYTF. The DNA for the CDR3 is TGCGCCAGCAGTACACCGGGACCAAACTATGGCTACACCTTC.

The chain joins TRBV15 to TRBJ1-5, with D tentatively TRBD1 (6 bases). Looked up from germline, CDR1 is LNHNV and CDR2 is YYDKDF (reference sequence). The CDR3 extends over 15 amino acids. V lost 1 base and J lost 1, with 8 bases in between. This chain's CDR3 is CATSRAQGSNQPQHF. The CDR3 DNA is TGTGCCACCAGCAGAGCGCAGGGGAGCAATCAGCCCCAGCATTTT.

V and J are TRBV2 and TRBJ2-7; 8 bases match TRBD2. The V gene's germline CDR1 is SNHLY and CDR2 FYNNEI. The V segment lost 5 bases and the J segment 2 bases; nucleotides outside the gene matches: 5. This CDR3 has 14 amino acids. The DNA of the CDR3 is TGTGCCAGCAGTTCAATAGCGGGGACCTACGAGCAGTACTTC. It is translated as CASSSIAGTYEQYF.